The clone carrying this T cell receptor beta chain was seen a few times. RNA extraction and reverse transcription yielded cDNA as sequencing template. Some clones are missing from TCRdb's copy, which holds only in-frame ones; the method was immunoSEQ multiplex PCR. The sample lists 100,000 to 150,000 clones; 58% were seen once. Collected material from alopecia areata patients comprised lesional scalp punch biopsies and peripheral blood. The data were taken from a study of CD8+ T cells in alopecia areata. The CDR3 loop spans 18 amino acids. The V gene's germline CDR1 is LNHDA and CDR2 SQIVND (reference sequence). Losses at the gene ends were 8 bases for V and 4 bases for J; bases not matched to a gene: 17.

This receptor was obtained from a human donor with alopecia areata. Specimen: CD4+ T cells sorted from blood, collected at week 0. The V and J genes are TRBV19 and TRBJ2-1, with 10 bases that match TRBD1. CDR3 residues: CASRARSGQGTKYNEQFF. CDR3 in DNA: TGTGCCAGTCGCGCCCGGTCGGGACAGGGGACAAAGTACAATGAGCAGTTCTTC.